Listed here are 18 T cell receptor beta chains from one sample, sequenced in a study of blood T cell repertoires in COVID-19. Sequencing was performed with immunoSEQ multiplex PCR; in TCRdb, only in-frame clones are kept and a portion is missing. Seen here are around 20,000 clones, roughly 90% observed once, and the top ten hold roughly 8.7%. Sequences were obtained from peripheral blood. The source is a human donor in a cohort sampled during active COVID-19. The donor label of this sample is uncertain.

This clone was seen a single time. J is TRBJ2-3 and V is TRBV4-2; 7 bases align to TRBD2. The CDR3 has 18 residues. Trimming removed 4 bases from V and 0 bases from J; junction bases left unmatched: 13. Germline values: CDR1 LGHNA, CDR2 YNFKEQ. DNA of the CDR3: TGTGCCAGCAGCCCGCGAGGGAGGGCCATGGGAAGCACAGATACGCAGTATTTT. The encoded protein is CASSPRGRAMGSTDTQYF.

The chain couples TRBV10-3 to TRBJ2-1, with 11 nucleotides matching TRBD2. The CDR3 length is 17 residues. The trim removed 3 bases at V and 1 base at J, leaving 5 bases unmatched. Germline CDR1 ENHRY, CDR2 SYGVKD. As DNA, the CDR3 is TGTGCCATCAGTGAACAGACTAGCGGGACTTCCTACAATGAGCAGTTCTTC. Protein: CAISEQTSGTSYNEQFF.

V is TRBV2 and J is TRBJ2-7; 11 nucleotides agree with TRBD1. With V trimmed by 0 bases and J by 5 bases, 9 bases remained unmatched. This CDR3 region has 17 residues. Per germline, CDR1 SNHLY and CDR2 FYNNEI. DNA for the CDR3: TGTGCCAGCAGTGAAGCCTGGACAGGGGGCCGGAGGGACGAGCAGTACTTC. The encoded protein is CASSEAWTGGRRDEQYF.

The chain carries TRBV19 and TRBJ1-2; no reliable D call. CDR1 LNHDA and CDR2 SQIVND come from the germline V gene (reference sequence). With 5 bases removed from V and 1 base from J, the gap between germline ends came to 8 bases. There are 13 residues in the CDR3. CDR3 in DNA: TGTGCCAGTAGTCGCGAGGGTAACTATGGCTACACCTTC. Amino acid sequence: CASSREGNYGYTF.

This clone was observed once. The chain joins TRBV24-1 to TRBJ1-5, with a weak D call TRBD1 (5 bases). The CDR3 is 14 amino acids. V shed 6 bases and J shed 4 bases, with 12 bases lying between them. Looked up from germline, CDR1 is KGHDR and CDR2 is SFDVKD. In DNA, the CDR3 is TGTGCCACCAGTAAAAGGGGCGCGAATCAGCCCCAGCATTTT. Its translation: CATSKRGANQPQHF.

The CDR3 region is CASSLGTVNSPLHF. DNA for the CDR3: TGTGCCAGCAGCTTGGGGACAGTCAATTCACCCCTCCACTTT. The V call is TRBV11-2, the J call TRBJ1-6; 7 nucleotides match TRBD1. The trim removed 3 bases at V and 7 bases at J, leaving 3 bases unmatched. From germline, CDR1 is SGHAT and CDR2 FQNNGV. The CDR3 spans 14 residues.

This chain uses TRBV13 with TRBJ2-7; 7 bases are shared with TRBD2. Germline V gene lookup returns CDR1 PRHDT and CDR2 FYEKMQ (reference sequence). The CDR3 runs 21 residues. V gave up 0 bases and J gave up 3 bases; unmatched junction bases: 23. DNA of the CDR3: TGTGCCAGCAGCTTAGGAACTCTCACCCGCGGGGGTGGGCGGGAAGTCTACGAGCAGTACTTC. It yields the protein CASSLGTLTRGGGREVYEQYF.

The J gene is TRBJ2-1, the V gene TRBV5-6; no reliable D call. Trimming left V 4 bases short and J 4 bases short, with 9 bases between. The CDR3 loop spans 13 amino acids. Germline V gives CDR1 SGHDT, CDR2 YYEEEE. The CDR3 reads CASSPFVYNEQFF. In nucleotides, the CDR3 is TGTGCCAGCAGCCCTTTTGTGTACAATGAGCAGTTCTTC.

The V and J genes are TRBV3-1 (or the pseudogene TRBV3-2) and TRBJ1-6, with a weak D call TRBD1 (5 bases). CDR3 length: 15 residues. Trimming pared 4 bases from V and 7 bases from J, leaving 14 bases between. Germline loops: CDR1 LGHDT, CDR2 YNNKEL (reference sequence). The CDR3 region is CASSLPGGSNSPLHF. As DNA, the CDR3 is TGTGCCAGCAGCCTCCCCGGGGGGAGCAATTCACCCCTCCACTTT.

The V call is TRBV30, the J call TRBJ2-1, with 14 bases matching TRBD2. Germline CDR1 is GTSNPN and CDR2 is SVGIG (reference sequence). Trimming cost V 0 bases and J 7 bases; bases outside gene matches: 5. The CDR3 runs 16 residues. For the CDR3, the DNA is TGTGCCTGGAGTGTACCGCGGACTAGCGGGAGGAATGAGCAGTTCTTC. Protein: CAWSVPRTSGRNEQFF.

This rearrangement joins TRBV5-1 to TRBJ2-1; TRBD2 matches 7 bases. Germline loops: CDR1 SGHRS, CDR2 YFSETQ. CDR3 size: 14 residues. The junction had 3 bases not matched to a gene; V was cut back by 5 bases and J by 1 base. The CDR3 DNA follows: TGCGCCAGCAGGGTCGGGAGGTCCTACAATGAGCAGTTCTTC. It is translated as CASRVGRSYNEQFF.

V usage is TRBV5-1 and J usage is TRBJ2-1; TRBD2 agrees at 10 bases. The germline gives CDR1 SGHRS, CDR2 YFSETQ. V dropped 5 bases and J dropped 5; count of bases not matched to a gene: 7. The CDR3 is made up of 15 amino acids. The CDR3 protein is CASSPGLATDNEQFF. The CDR3 region has the DNA TGCGCCAGCAGTCCGGGACTAGCGACCGACAATGAGCAGTTCTTC.

The chain recombines TRBV6-6 with TRBJ2-7; TRBD2 agrees at 8 bases. CDR3 length: 15 amino acids. The germline V gene has CDR1 MNHNY and CDR2 SVGAGI (reference sequence). Losses at the gene ends were 0 bases for V and 3 bases for J; bases not matched to a gene: 4. The CDR3 sequence is CASSYSSGRGYEQYF. For the CDR3, the DNA is TGTGCCAGCAGTTACTCAAGCGGGAGAGGCTACGAGCAGTACTTC.

The chain carries TRBV5-4 and TRBJ2-1, with 12 positions matching TRBD2. The CDR3 sequence is 17 residues long. From germline, CDR1 is SGHNT and CDR2 YYREEE (reference sequence). The trim removed 4 bases at V and 0 bases at J, leaving 5 bases unmatched. Here the CDR3 DNA reads TGTGCCAGCAGCGGGCTAGCGGGAGGGAGCTCCTACAATGAGCAGTTCTTC. The encoded protein is CASSGLAGGSSYNEQFF.

V and J are TRBV2 and TRBJ1-1, with TRBD1 matching 8 bases. CDR3 length: 15 amino acids. Germline CDR1 SNHLY, CDR2 FYNNEI. J lost 6 bases, V lost 0 bases, and 6 bases had no gene match. The CDR3 protein is CASSEANRGKAEAFF. In DNA form, the CDR3 reads TGTGCCAGCAGTGAAGCGAACAGGGGGAAAGCTGAAGCTTTCTTT.

This chain joins TRBV4-2 and TRBJ2-1; TRBD2 agrees at 7 bases. CDR1 and CDR2 from the germline V gene are LGHNA and YNFKEQ. The CDR3 consists of 16 residues. V was clipped by 4 bases and J by 2 bases; unmatched bases: 8. The CDR3 reads CASSPEALAAYNEQFF. The CDR3 region has the DNA TGTGCCAGCAGCCCGGAGGCGCTAGCGGCCTACAATGAGCAGTTCTTC.

The chain combines TRBV12-5 with TRBJ1-1; maybe TRBD1 (5 bases). The CDR3 totals 14 residues. CDR1 and CDR2 from the germline V gene are LGHNT and FRNRAP. V lost 3 bases and J lost 5, with 13 bases in between. CDR3 in DNA: TGTGCTAGTGGTTTCGGAGGCGGGACTACTGAAGCTTTCTTT. This codes for CASGFGGGTTEAFF.

In DNA, the CDR3 is TGTGCCAGCAGCCTAACGTGGAACACTGAAGCTTTCTTT. It translates to CASSLTWNTEAFF. The V call is TRBV11-2, the J call TRBJ1-1; D is undetermined. With 5 bases removed from V and 1 base from J, the gap between germline ends came to 8 bases. Germline loops: CDR1 SGHAT, CDR2 FQNNGV. The CDR3 spans 13 residues.